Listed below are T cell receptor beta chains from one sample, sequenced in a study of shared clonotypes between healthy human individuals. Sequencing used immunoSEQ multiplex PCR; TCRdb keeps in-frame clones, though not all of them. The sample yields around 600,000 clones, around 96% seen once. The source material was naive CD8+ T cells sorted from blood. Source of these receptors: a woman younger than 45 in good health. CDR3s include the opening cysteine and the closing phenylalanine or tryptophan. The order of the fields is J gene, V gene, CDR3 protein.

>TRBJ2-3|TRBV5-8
CASSQLAGVGDTQYF
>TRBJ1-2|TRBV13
CASSTETGLHYGYTF
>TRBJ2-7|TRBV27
CASSLSSGTYEQYF
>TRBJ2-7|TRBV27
CASTDGGGGGRSPNEQYF
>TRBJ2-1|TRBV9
CASSLSGAPYNEQFF
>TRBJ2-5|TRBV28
CASSFHTRVETQYF
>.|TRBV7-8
CASSPAPGSYEQYF
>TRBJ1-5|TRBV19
CASSIDVGSGQPQHF
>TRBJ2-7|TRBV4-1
CASSSWTSGAYEQYF
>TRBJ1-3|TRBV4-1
CASSRLRMGSGNTIYF
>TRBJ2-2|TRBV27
CASSLYAGELFF
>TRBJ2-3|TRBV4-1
CASSQDRAADTQYF
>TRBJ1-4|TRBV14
CASSPEAYNEKLFF
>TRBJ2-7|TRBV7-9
CASSPGGGLYEQYF
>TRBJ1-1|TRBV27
CAAWRGGGEAFF
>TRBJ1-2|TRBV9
CASSAGGGPDWGYTF
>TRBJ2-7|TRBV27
CATTSGTTDEQYF
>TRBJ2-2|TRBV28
CASSLRANTGELFF
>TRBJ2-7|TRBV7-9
CASSHPLASSYEQYF
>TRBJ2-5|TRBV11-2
CASSSADNQETQYF
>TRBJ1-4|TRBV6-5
CASRQTEYTNEKLFF
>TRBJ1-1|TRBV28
CASSSPKERGNTEAFF
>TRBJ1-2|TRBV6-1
CASRGIGGYTF
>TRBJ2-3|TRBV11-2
CASTRLAGGLSTDTQYF
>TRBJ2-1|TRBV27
CASSSGRSSYNEQFF
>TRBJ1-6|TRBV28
CASSIGTDGSPLHF
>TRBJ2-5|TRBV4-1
CASSQVQQETQYF
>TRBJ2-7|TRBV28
CASSSRAPSSYEQYF
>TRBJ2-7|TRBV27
CASSLLLAGGPYEQYF
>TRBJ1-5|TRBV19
CASSRQGDQPQHF
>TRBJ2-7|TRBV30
CAWSARGFEQYF
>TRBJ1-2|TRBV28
CASSGLPGGGVLLYGYTF